These 29 T cell receptor beta chains were all obtained from the same sample, sequenced in a study of CXCR3-negative and CXCR3-positive naive CD8 T cells. In preparing the TRB cDNA libraries, 5' RACE with UMI labels was used. TCRdb processed the 5' RACE reads again and assigns one entry to each CDR3 protein, with no DNA. This repertoire includes about 26,000 distinct CDR3 sequences. The sample taken for sequencing was naive CXCR3- CD8+ T cells from blood. Subset indicated: CD45RO-CCR7+CD27+CD95- naive CD8+ T cells lacking CXCR3 (TNR3-). These receptors were taken from a human donor in good health. Some clones in this sample may be carry-over from other donors' samples.

The chain employs TRBV7-3 and TRBJ2-3; TCRdb names TRBD2, which stays unverified in the absence of DNA. CDR1 SGHTA and CDR2 FQGTGA come from the germline V gene. CDR3 length equals 14 residues. CDR3: CASSYGGATDTQYF.

This chain uses TRBV7-9 with TRBJ1-1. This CDR3 has 11 residues. CDR1 and CDR2 from the germline V gene are SEHNR and FQNEAQ (reference sequence). The CDR3 loop reads CASSSDTEAFF.

This rearrangement joins TRBV20-1 to TRBJ2-7; TCRdb picks TRBD2, but there is no DNA to check that call. The CDR3 runs 16 residues. Germline CDR1 and CDR2: DFQATT and SNEGSKA (reference sequence). CDR3 loop: CSAYPGLAGVGYEQYF.

The chain recombines TRBV7-2 with TRBJ2-7; TCRdb's D call of TRBD2 is untestable without DNA. This CDR3 is 17 amino acids long. Germline CDR1 reads SGHTA; CDR2 reads FQGNSA. The CDR3 loop reads CASSAASGSGDSYEQYF.

The chain combines TRBV7-6 with TRBJ1-3. The CDR3 has 16 residues. The germline V gene encodes CDR1 SGHVS and CDR2 FNYEAQ. This CDR3 is CASSSQTEDSGNTIYF. The full variable domain, with the rest looked up from reference TRBV7-6 and TRBJ1-3, is GAGVSQSPRYKVTKRGQDVALRCDPISGHVSLYWYRQALGQGPEFLTYFNYEAQQDKSGLPNDRFSAERPEGSISTLTIQRTEQRDSAMYRCASSSQTEDSGNTIYFGEGSWLTVV.

The CDR3 sequence: CASSITGGYNQPQHF. This chain links TRBV6-5 with TRBJ1-5; TCRdb calls TRBD1, which cannot be checked without DNA. CDR3 size: 15 residues. Germline-derived CDR1 and CDR2 are MNHEY and SVGAGI.

The chain links TRBV7-2 to TRBJ1-1. The CDR3 totals 12 residues. Germline V lookup: CDR1 SGHTA, CDR2 FQGNSA. The CDR3 spells CASGEGDTEAFF.

The V gene is TRBV29-1, the J gene TRBJ2-7. The germline CDR1 and CDR2 sequences are SQVTM and ANQGSEA. The length of the CDR3 is 14 residues. The CDR3 is CSVEDVRDSYEQYF.

V usage is TRBV2 and J usage is TRBJ1-5; TCRdb's D gene call, TRBD1, goes unchecked for lack of DNA. CDR1 is SNHLY and CDR2 is FYNNEI in the germline V gene. The CDR3 length is 17 residues. CDR3: CASSEYGTAYSNQPQHF.

The gene calls are TRBV6-5 and TRBJ2-1; the TCRdb call, TRBD2, lacks DNA for checking. The CDR3 runs 15 residues. From germline, CDR1 is MNHEY and CDR2 SVGAGI. The CDR3 protein is CASSYRRGAGDEQFF.

CDR3 region: CASSFAGTPEQYF. This chain connects TRBV7-9 to TRBJ2-7; without DNA, the TCRdb call of TRBD1 cannot be checked. Germline loops: CDR1 SEHNR, CDR2 FQNEAQ (reference sequence). This CDR3 is built from 13 residues.

V usage is TRBV20-1 and J usage is TRBJ2-1; there is no DNA to check the TCRdb D call of TRBD2. The CDR3 has 13 residues. Germline CDR1 reads DFQATT; CDR2 reads SNEGSKA (reference sequence). CDR3 protein: CSARELAVNEQFF.

The V gene is TRBV27, the J gene TRBJ2-7; TCRdb picks TRBD1, but there is no DNA to check that call. The length of the CDR3 is 12 residues. Germline V gene sequence: CDR1 MNHEY, CDR2 SMNVEV (reference sequence). CDR3 sequence: CASSLSGGEQYF.

The chain links TRBV7-9 to TRBJ2-1; TCRdb picks TRBD1, but there is no DNA to check that call. There are 17 residues in the CDR3. The germline V gene encodes CDR1 SEHNR and CDR2 FQNEAQ (reference sequence). The CDR3 protein is CASSSAGQGFTYNEQFF.

This rearrangement joins TRBV28 to TRBJ2-4; TCRdb's D gene call, TRBD1, goes unchecked for lack of DNA. Per the germline V gene, CDR1 is MDHEN and CDR2 is SYDVKM. The CDR3 totals 17 residues. The CDR3 spells CASSPTDREGDKNIQYF.

The V and J genes are TRBV7-9 and TRBJ1-1; absent DNA, TCRdb's TRBD1 call cannot be checked. The CDR3 length is 15 residues. The V gene's germline CDR1 is SEHNR and CDR2 FQNEAQ (reference sequence). This CDR3 reads CASRDNRVMNTEAFF.

This chain connects TRBV29-1 to TRBJ2-2. The CDR3 contains 13 residues. Germline CDR1 is SQVTM and CDR2 is ANQGSEA. CDR3 region: CSVERHNTGELFF.

This CDR3 reads CSREDDLNSNQPQHF. The chain combines TRBV29-1 with TRBJ1-5. CDR3 length equals 15 residues. Germline CDR1 SQVTM, CDR2 ANQGSEA. The variable domain in full, with the rest retrieved from reference TRBV29-1 and TRBJ1-5, is SAVISQKPSRDICQRGTSLTIQCQVDSQVTMMFWYRQQPGQSLTLIATANQGSEATYESGFVIDKFPISRPNLTFSTLTVSNMSPEDSSIYLCSREDDLNSNQPQHFGDGTRLSIL.

This rearrangement joins TRBV5-1 to TRBJ2-2; checking the TCRdb D call of TRBD2 is not possible without DNA. The CDR3 is made up of 18 amino acids. Germline V lookup: CDR1 SGHRS, CDR2 YFSETQ. The CDR3 spells CASSLAVGLAVNTGELFF.

The chain is built from TRBV11-1 and TRBJ2-6; without DNA, the TCRdb call of TRBD1 cannot be checked. The germline gives CDR1 SGHAT, CDR2 FQDESV (reference sequence). The length of the CDR3 is 11 residues. CDR3 protein: CASPLQRVLTF. Using reference TRBV11-1 and TRBJ2-6 for the parts outside the CDR3, the full variable domain is EAEVAQSPRYKITEKSQAVAFWCDPISGHATLYWYRQILGQGPELLVQFQDESVVDDSQLPKDRFSAERLKGVDSTLKIQPAELGDSAMYLCASPLQRVLTFGAGSRLTVL.

This CDR3 is CATLTGLGAYEQYF. The V call is TRBV28, the J call TRBJ2-7; TCRdb lists TRBD1, though no DNA is available to test this call. This CDR3 contains 14 residues. CDR1 and CDR2 from the germline V gene are MDHEN and SYDVKM.

The rearrangement uses TRBV7-3 and TRBJ1-2; the D call from TCRdb, TRBD1, cannot be confirmed without DNA. The CDR3 has 17 amino acids. Germline V gene sequence: CDR1 SGHTA, CDR2 FQGTGA. The chain's CDR3 is CASSLYPTSGGDYGYTF.

V gene TRBV9 combines with J gene TRBJ2-3. CDR3 size: 14 residues. CDR1 is SGDLS and CDR2 is YYNGEE in the germline V gene. CDR3 amino acids: CASSVATVTDTQYF.

The chain has TRBV29-1 and TRBJ1-1. Germline V gives CDR1 SQVTM, CDR2 ANQGSEA. The CDR3 runs 15 residues. The chain's CDR3 is CSVEEGAWGKTEAFF.

This chain connects TRBV21-1 to TRBJ2-7. TRBV21-1 is a known pseudogene. The CDR3 runs to 13 residues. The CDR3 sequence: CASSNIGRYEQYF.

This rearrangement joins TRBV7-3 to TRBJ1-1. The CDR3 contains 12 residues. The germline CDR1 and CDR2 sequences are SGHTA and FQGTGA. CDR3 sequence: CASSSVGTEAFF.

The CDR3 is CASSFDTEAFF. The J gene is TRBJ1-1, the V gene TRBV12-3 or TRBV12-4. The CDR3 has 11 amino acids.

V and J are TRBV4-3 and TRBJ2-7; TCRdb indicates TRBD2, and absent DNA this call remains unverified. Germline V gene sequence: CDR1 LGHNA, CDR2 YSLEER. This CDR3 comprises 15 residues. CDR3 amino acids: CASSQGTDGIYEQYF.

V usage is TRBV7-9 and J usage is TRBJ1-2. The CDR3 extends over 15 amino acids. Germline V gene lookup returns CDR1 SEHNR and CDR2 FQNEAQ (reference sequence). CDR3 sequence reads: CASSLVGQRYYGYTF.